Following are 32 T cell receptor beta chains from one sample sequenced in a study of blood T cell repertoires in COVID-19. The method was immunoSEQ multiplex PCR; TCRdb's version includes in-frame clones alone and lacks a portion of them. The sample gives 200,000 to 300,000 clones, approximately 88% of which show up once; 5% to 6.5% is in the top ten. The sequenced sample consisted of peripheral blood. These receptor sequences come from a woman in her 30s with COVID-19, enrolled during active disease.

The chain is built from TRBV10-2 and TRBJ2-5; 8 bases are shared with TRBD2. The CDR3 consists of 15 residues. J lost 4 bases, V lost 5 bases, and 9 bases had no gene match. CDR1 WSHSY and CDR2 SAAADI come from the germline V gene. Here the CDR3 reads CASSTLGGESETQYF. The DNA of the CDR3 is TGCGCCAGCAGTACCCTCGGGGGGGAGTCAGAGACCCAGTACTTC.

This clone was seen only once. The rearrangement joins TRBV7-2 to TRBJ1-1; TRBD1 matches at 7 bases. With 4 bases clipped from V and 2 bases from J, the junction kept 4 bases outside the gene matches. CDR3 length equals 14 residues. Germline CDR1 SGHTA, CDR2 FQGNSA. The CDR3 here is CASSSDRVNTEAFF. The DNA for the CDR3 is TGTGCCAGCAGCTCCGACAGGGTTAACACTGAAGCTTTCTTT.

The rearrangement joins TRBV6-5 to TRBJ1-3; unclear D gene. This CDR3 region has 14 residues. Germline CDR1 is MNHEY and CDR2 is SVGAGI. V was cut by 5 bases and J by 4 bases, with 12 bases left in between. The CDR3 reads CASSPEALGNTIYF. For the CDR3, the DNA is TGTGCCAGCAGTCCCGAAGCCCTGGGAAACACCATATATTTT.

This sequence joins TRBV4-1 and TRBJ2-1; D perhaps matches TRBD2 (5 bases). This CDR3 spans 15 amino acids. V gave up 0 bases and J gave up 10 bases, with 16 bases separating them. Germline V CDR1 and CDR2: MGHRA, YSYEKL. The CDR3 DNA reads as TGCGCCAGCAGCCAAGAGGGTTACCTAGCTCAAGAGCAGTTCTTC. It translates to CASSQEGYLAQEQFF.

The chain recombines TRBV2 with TRBJ2-1; TRBD1 agrees at 11 bases. The CDR3 has 16 residues. CDR1 is SNHLY and CDR2 is FYNNEI in the germline V gene. Losses at the gene ends were 6 bases for V and 0 bases for J; bases not matched to a gene: 4. The chain's CDR3 is CASRTGTGGSYNEQFF. DNA of the CDR3: TGTGCCAGCAGAACCGGGACAGGGGGCTCCTACAATGAGCAGTTCTTC.

The chain combines TRBV30 with TRBJ1-4; a possible D gene is TRBD1 (6 bases). This CDR3 region has 14 residues. CDR1 and CDR2 (germline): GTSNPN, SVGIG (reference sequence). V was trimmed by 2 bases and J by 4 bases, leaving 11 bases between them. As DNA, the CDR3 is TGTGCCTGGAGTTTGGGGGCCTATAATGAAAAACTGTTTTTT. It specifies CAWSLGAYNEKLFF.

The chain combines TRBV6-5 with TRBJ1-2, with D possibly being TRBD1 (6 bases). The germline V gene encodes CDR1 MNHEY and CDR2 SVGAGI. The ends were cut back, 2 bases at V and 8 bases at J, with 15 bases in the middle. This CDR3 comprises 14 residues. CDR3 residues: CASSYTGTPGGYTF. CDR3 nucleotides: TGTGCCAGCAGTTACACGGGGACACCCGGGGGCTACACCTTC.

Here the CDR3 reads CASRRDRSYGYTF. The CDR3, as DNA: TGTGCCAGCAGGAGGGACAGGTCCTATGGCTACACCTTC. The chain has TRBV28 and TRBJ1-2, with 8 bases that match TRBD1. The CDR3 runs to 13 residues. V lost 6 bases and J lost 4; bases outside the gene matches: 4. The germline V gene encodes CDR1 MDHEN and CDR2 SYDVKM.

This clone appeared a few times. The chain uses TRBV10-3 and TRBJ1-1; D remains unclear. The CDR3 is 15 amino acids. V was shortened by 3 bases and J by 1 base, with 12 bases between the two germline ends. CDR1 ENHRY and CDR2 SYGVKD come from the germline V gene. CDR3 nucleotides: TGTGCCATCAGTGATTGGCCCGGGGAGAACACTGAAGCTTTCTTT. It is translated as CAISDWPGENTEAFF.

CDR3 sequence reads: CATSDTGQGPGNEQFF. The CDR3 DNA follows: TGTGCCACCAGTGATACGGGACAGGGGCCGGGCAATGAGCAGTTCTTC. V and J are TRBV24-1 and TRBJ2-1; 10 bases are shared with TRBD1. This CDR3 has 16 amino acids. V lost 3 bases and J lost 6; bases outside the gene matches: 7. The germline V gene encodes CDR1 KGHDR and CDR2 SFDVKD.

This clone is a singleton in its sample. The genes are TRBV27 and TRBJ1-2; 7 bases fit TRBD1. Trimming at V came to 5 bases and at J to 5 bases, leaving 8 bases not matched to a gene. Germline-derived CDR1 and CDR2 are MNHEY and SMNVEV (reference sequence). The CDR3 consists of 14 residues. Written as DNA, the CDR3 is TGTGCCAGCAGTAACACAGGGGAATTATATGGCTACACCTTC. Its protein is CASSNTGELYGYTF.

The chain recombines TRBV3-1 (or the pseudogene TRBV3-2) with TRBJ1-6, with TRBD1 matching over 8 bases. Germline V gene lookup returns CDR1 LGHDT and CDR2 YNNKEL (reference sequence). This CDR3 contains 14 residues. V gave up 10 bases and J gave up 4 bases; unmatched junction bases: 6. The CDR3 protein is CATKGQGYNSPLHF. The CDR3 nucleotides read TGTGCCACCAAAGGACAGGGTTATAATTCACCCCTCCACTTT.

The chain uses TRBV12-5 and TRBJ1-6; 12 bases line up with TRBD1. The CDR3 runs 21 residues. J gave up 1 base and V 4 bases, and 14 bases lay outside the gene matches. Germline-derived CDR1 and CDR2 are LGHNT and FRNRAP. The CDR3, as DNA: TGTGCTAGTGGTTCAACCCATTCCGGGACAGGGGGCAGATCCTATAATTCACCCCTCCACTTT. Translation gives CASGSTHSGTGGRSYNSPLHF. Complete variable domain (other parts from reference TRBV12-5 and TRBJ1-6): DARVTQTPRHKVTEMGQEVTMRCQPILGHNTVFWYRQTMMQGLELLAYFRNRAPLDDSGMPKDRFSAEMPDATLATLKIQPSEPRDSAVYFCASGSTHSGTGGRSYNSPLHFGNGTRLTVT.

This clone was detected only once. The chain couples TRBV28 to TRBJ1-2; unclear D gene. V lost 3 bases to trimming and J lost 1 base, with 3 bases between them. CDR3 size: 12 residues. Germline CDR1 is MDHEN and CDR2 is SYDVKM. The CDR3 nucleotides are TGTGCCAGCAGTTTCAATAACTATGGCTACACCTTC. Protein sequence: CASSFNNYGYTF.

The rearrangement links TRBV11-2 to TRBJ2-5; possible D gene TRBD1, 7 bases. Trimming removed 1 base at V and 2 bases at J, with 14 bases between. CDR1 SGHAT and CDR2 FQNNGV come from the germline V gene. The CDR3 sequence is 16 residues long. DNA for the CDR3: TGTGCCAGCAGCTTAGGCGGGACAGCTAAACAAGAGACCCAGTACTTC. This translates into CASSLGGTAKQETQYF.

This chain links TRBV4-1 with TRBJ2-5; 7 positions agree with TRBD1. V lost 2 bases, J lost 4 bases, and 7 bases stayed unmatched. The CDR3 has 15 amino acids. From germline, CDR1 is MGHRA and CDR2 YSYEKL. This CDR3 is CASSQNDRETETQYF. Here the CDR3 DNA reads TGCGCCAGCAGCCAAAACGACAGGGAAACAGAGACCCAGTACTTC.

The chain has TRBV29-1 and TRBJ1-4; D is undetermined. V lost 3 bases and J 1 base, leaving 9 bases between the germline ends. Germline loops: CDR1 SQVTM, CDR2 ANQGSEA. The CDR3 runs to 14 residues. DNA of the CDR3: TGCAGCGTTGAGAGGGCCGGAACTAATGAAAAACTGTTTTTT. This encodes CSVERAGTNEKLFF.

The rearrangement links TRBV19 to TRBJ1-1; D possibly corresponds to TRBD1 (6 bases). Germline lookup yields CDR1 LNHDA and CDR2 SQIVND (reference sequence). There are 14 residues in the CDR3. V gave up 4 bases and J gave up 2 bases, with 11 bases separating them. CDR3 sequence reads: CASSKQGTNTEAFF. Here the CDR3 DNA reads TGTGCCAGTAGTAAACAGGGCACTAACACTGAAGCTTTCTTT.

This rearrangement joins TRBV5-1 to TRBJ2-5; possibly TRBD1 for D (6 bases). The CDR3 sequence is 13 residues long. With 5 bases removed from V and 2 bases from J, the gap between germline ends came to 10 bases. Germline-derived CDR1 and CDR2 are SGHRS and YFSETQ. The CDR3: CASREGGQETQYF. In DNA form, the CDR3 reads TGCGCCAGCAGGGAAGGGGGTCAAGAGACCCAGTACTTC.

The chain uses TRBV7-9 and TRBJ2-3; no reliable D call. Trimming stripped 5 bases from V and 13 bases from J, with 19 bases between. Germline values: CDR1 SEHNR, CDR2 FQNEAQ (reference sequence). The CDR3 runs to 13 residues. CDR3 bases: TGTGCCAGCAGCACGCCCCTACCCCCATCCGAGTATTTT. Its translation: CASSTPLPPSEYF.

This chain connects TRBV10-1 to TRBJ2-1; D call uncertain. The CDR3 sequence is 16 residues long. Trimming removed 0 bases at V and 8 bases at J, with 17 bases between. Germline V lookup: CDR1 WNHNN, CDR2 SYGVQD (reference sequence). This CDR3 reads CASSESTRRPRDEQFF. In nucleotides, the CDR3 is TGCGCCAGCAGTGAGTCGACTCGTAGGCCCCGGGATGAGCAGTTCTTC.

The rearrangement links TRBV11-1 to TRBJ2-1, with D hard to call. The germline CDR1 and CDR2 sequences are SGHAT and FQDESV (reference sequence). V was pared by 1 base and J by 8 bases, with 12 bases between. This CDR3 spans 14 amino acids. CDR3 bases: TGTGCCAGCAGCTTAGGAGCCTCTTTGGATGAGCAGTTCTTC. It yields the protein CASSLGASLDEQFF.

This clone was seen a single time. The chain joins TRBV7-8 to TRBJ1-4; D gene unclear. The V end lost 1 base, the J end lost 7 bases, and 10 bases lay between the germline ends. The CDR3 is 14 residues long. Germline loops: CDR1 SGHVS, CDR2 FQNEAQ. The CDR3: CASSLGHLGEKLFF. The CDR3 DNA reads TGTGCCAGCAGCTTAGGACATTTAGGTGAAAAACTGTTTTTT.

This chain links TRBV4-2 with TRBJ2-3; TRBD1 might be the D (6 bases). V was pared by 0 bases and J by 2 bases, with 12 bases between. The CDR3 extends over 16 amino acids. The germline V gene has CDR1 LGHNA and CDR2 YNFKEQ. The CDR3 DNA follows: TGTGCCAGCAGCCAAGATACAGGGATTAACACAGATACGCAGTATTTT. It codes for CASSQDTGINTDTQYF.

The chain has TRBV14 and TRBJ2-7; TRBD2 might be the D (5 bases). Per germline, CDR1 SGHDN and CDR2 FVKESK. This CDR3 spans 15 amino acids. The germline V and J ends were trimmed by 1 base and 3 bases, with 13 bases remaining between them. The CDR3 DNA is TGTGCCAGCAGCCAAGCTGGACTCCCGCGCTACGAGCAGTACTTC. The encoded protein is CASSQAGLPRYEQYF. The whole variable domain, filled in from reference TRBV14 and TRBJ2-7, reads EAGVTQFPSHSVIEKGQTVTLRCDPISGHDNLYWYRRVMGKEIKFLLHFVKESKQDESGMPNNRFLAERTGGTYSTLKVQPAELEDSGVYFCASSQAGLPRYEQYFGPGTRLTVT.

This clone was seen once. This chain uses TRBV6-2 or TRBV6-3 with TRBJ1-2; a possible D gene is TRBD1 (6 bases). Per germline, CDR1 MNHEY and CDR2 SVGEGT. CDR3 size: 15 residues. With 0 bases removed from V and 7 bases from J, the gap between germline ends came to 15 bases. The CDR3 is CASSYSMQGLRGYTF. CDR3 DNA sequence: TGTGCCAGCAGTTACTCGATGCAGGGGCTCCGTGGCTACACCTTC.

This chain joins TRBV7-9 and TRBJ1-2; TRBD1 agrees at 10 bases. The CDR3 has 15 amino acids. CDR1 is SEHNR, CDR2 FQNEAQ, per germline (reference sequence). V shed 5 bases and J 6 bases; nucleotides not matched to a gene: 9. The CDR3 loop reads CASSLQGQGIDGYTF. CDR3 nucleotide sequence: TGTGCCAGCAGCCTCCAGGGACAGGGGATCGATGGCTACACCTTC.

V usage is TRBV29-1 and J usage is TRBJ2-5; D gene unclear. From germline, CDR1 is SQVTM and CDR2 ANQGSEA. Trimming took off 4 bases at V and 0 bases at J, with 6 bases between the two ends. The CDR3 loop spans 12 amino acids. The chain's CDR3 is CSVVQDQETQYF. DNA of the CDR3: TGCAGCGTTGTACAAGACCAAGAGACCCAGTACTTC.

This chain joins TRBV6-5 and TRBJ2-2, with D hard to call. The CDR3 covers 12 residues. V lost 6 bases and J lost 1, with 3 bases in between. Germline CDR1 MNHEY, CDR2 SVGAGI. The CDR3 region has the DNA TGTGCCAGCAGCGTGAACACCGGGGAGCTGTTTTTT. Translating it yields CASSVNTGELFF.

The sample holds a few counts of this clone. This chain joins TRBV5-1 and TRBJ2-7; 7 positions agree with TRBD1. The junction had 5 bases not matched to a gene; V was cut back by 0 bases and J by 2 bases. CDR3 size: 15 residues. The germline V gene encodes CDR1 SGHRS and CDR2 YFSETQ. The CDR3 coding sequence is TGCGCCAGCAGCTTGGGGGGGACAGTCACCTACGAGCAGTACTTC. Protein product: CASSLGGTVTYEQYF.

The chain combines TRBV5-8 with TRBJ1-2; TRBD1 matches at 10 bases. The trim removed 6 bases at V and 6 bases at J, leaving 5 bases unmatched. The CDR3 length is 13 residues. Germline V gene sequence: CDR1 SGHTS, CDR2 YDEGEE. CDR3 in DNA: TGTGCCAGCAACTCTGGGACAGGGGATGGCTACACCTTC. Translating gives CASNSGTGDGYTF. Together with reference TRBV5-8 and TRBJ1-2, the CDR3 gives the full variable domain: EAGVTQSPTHLIKTRGQQATLRCSPISGHTSVYWYQQALGLGLQFLLWYDEGEERNRGNFPPRFSGRQFPNYSSELNVNALELEDSALYLCASNSGTGDGYTFGSGTRLTVV.

The chain's CDR3 is CASSESAGGINEQFF. CDR3 DNA sequence: TGCGCCAGCAGTGAATCGGCAGGGGGGATCAATGAGCAGTTCTTC. This chain links TRBV10-1 with TRBJ2-1, with D perhaps matching TRBD1 (7 bases). CDR3 size: 15 residues. V gave up 3 bases and J gave up 6 bases, with 15 bases separating them. Germline V CDR1 and CDR2: WNHNN, SYGVQD (reference sequence).